This T cell receptor beta chain was documented in a study of blood T cell repertoires in COVID-19. Study-wide background: Specimens from acute and convalescent COVID-19 originated in the United States, Italy and Spain. PBMCs, B-cell-depleted T cells, or T cells provided the cDNA or gDNA that made up the material.

CDR3 length: 15 residues. CDR1 and CDR2 from the germline V gene are SGHNT and YYREEE (reference sequence). Trimming cost V 4 bases and J 5 bases; bases outside gene matches: 10. In the original workflow: The authors estimated nucleated cell counts from reference gene primer amplification. TCRdb's copy holds only in-frame clones and misses some; the assay was immunoSEQ multiplex PCR. The V and J calls and clone size were taken over from that table, and D and trimming were inferred from the DNA. The sample has 120,000 or so clones, approximately 87% seen once; the top ten hold about 7.4%. Sequenced: peripheral blood. The chain is built from TRBV5-4 and TRBJ2-5; 8 positions agree with TRBD2. The clonotype originates from a man between 65 and 85 years old who had recovered from COVID-19. DNA for the CDR3: TGTGCCAGCAGCCTCTCCCGGGGGGGCGGGGAGACCCAGTACTTC. Its protein product is CASSLSRGGGETQYF.